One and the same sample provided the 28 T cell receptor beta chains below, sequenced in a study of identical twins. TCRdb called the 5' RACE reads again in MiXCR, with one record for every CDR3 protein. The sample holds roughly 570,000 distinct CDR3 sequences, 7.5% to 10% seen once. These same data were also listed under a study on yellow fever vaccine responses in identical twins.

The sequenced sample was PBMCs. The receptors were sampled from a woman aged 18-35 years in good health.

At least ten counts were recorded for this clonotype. CDR3 coding DNA: TGTGCCATCAGGGGAACCGGGACAGGGGGCGATGAGCAGTTCTTC. This translates into CAIRGTGTGGDEQFF. The chain combines TRBV10-3 with TRBJ2-1; 12 nucleotides line up with TRBD1. Germline CDR1 reads ENHRY; CDR2 reads SYGVKD. The CDR3 is 15 residues long. The V gene end was trimmed by 6 bases and the J gene end by 8 bases; junction bases not matched to a gene: 8.

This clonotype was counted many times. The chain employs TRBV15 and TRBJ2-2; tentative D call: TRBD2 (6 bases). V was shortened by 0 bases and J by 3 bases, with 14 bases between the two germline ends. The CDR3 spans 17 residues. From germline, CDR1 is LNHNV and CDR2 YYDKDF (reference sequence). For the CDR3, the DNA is TGTGCCACCAGCAGAGATCGTAGCGGAACAGACACCGGGGAGCTGTTTTTT. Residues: CATSRDRSGTDTGELFF.

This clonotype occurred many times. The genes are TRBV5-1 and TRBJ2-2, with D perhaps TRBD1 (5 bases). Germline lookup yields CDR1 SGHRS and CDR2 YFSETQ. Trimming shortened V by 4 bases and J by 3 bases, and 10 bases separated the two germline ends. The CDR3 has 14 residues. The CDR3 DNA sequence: TGCGCCAGCAGCCCCCAAGGGGACACCGGGGAGCTGTTTTTT. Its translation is CASSPQGDTGELFF.

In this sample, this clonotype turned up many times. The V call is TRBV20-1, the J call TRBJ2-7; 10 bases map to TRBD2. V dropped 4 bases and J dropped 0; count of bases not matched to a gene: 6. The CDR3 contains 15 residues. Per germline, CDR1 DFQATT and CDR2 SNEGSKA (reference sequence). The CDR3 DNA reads TGCAGTGCTAAGCTGACTAGCGGGTTCTCCTACGAGCAGTACTTC. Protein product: CSAKLTSGFSYEQYF.

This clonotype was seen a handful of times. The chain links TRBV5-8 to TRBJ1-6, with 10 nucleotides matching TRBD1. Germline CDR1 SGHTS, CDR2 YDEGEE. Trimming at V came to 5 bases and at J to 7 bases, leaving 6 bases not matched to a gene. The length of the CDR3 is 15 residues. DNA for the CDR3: TGTGCCAGCAGTACCGGGACAGGGGTAAATTCACCCCTCCACTTT. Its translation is CASSTGTGVNSPLHF.

The CDR3 bases are TGTGCCAGCAGTGTGGACAGATATAATTCACCCCTCCACTTT. It encodes CASSVDRYNSPLHF. The rearrangement joins TRBV2 to TRBJ1-6; D is perhaps TRBD1 (6 bases). Trimming shortened V by 4 bases and J by 4 bases, and 8 bases separated the two germline ends. CDR1 and CDR2 (germline): SNHLY, FYNNEI. The CDR3 extends over 14 amino acids.

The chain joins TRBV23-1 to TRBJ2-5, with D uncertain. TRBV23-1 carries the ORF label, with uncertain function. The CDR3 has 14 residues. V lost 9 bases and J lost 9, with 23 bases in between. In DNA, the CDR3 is TGCGCCAGACCCTACGGACCGTCTCTGATTCCCCAGTACTTC. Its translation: CARPYGPSLIPQYF.

In nucleotides, the CDR3 is TGTGCCAGCAGCGTAGGTCCGGGAACGAACGAGCAGTACTTC. Translation: CASSVGPGTNEQYF. The chain carries TRBV9 and TRBJ2-7, with D possibly TRBD2 on 5 matching bases. V was pared by 0 bases and J by 5 bases, with 12 bases between. Looked up from germline, CDR1 is SGDLS and CDR2 is YYNGEE. This CDR3 has 14 residues.

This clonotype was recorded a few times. In DNA, the CDR3 is TGCAGTGCTAAAAAAACCGGGACTAGCGCCAACAATGAGCAGTTCTTC. Residues: CSAKKTGTSANNEQFF. The V call is TRBV20-1, the J call TRBJ2-1, with 10 bases lining up with TRBD2. The CDR3 totals 16 residues. Trimming removed 4 bases from V and 5 bases from J; junction bases left unmatched: 11. Per germline, CDR1 DFQATT and CDR2 SNEGSKA (reference sequence).

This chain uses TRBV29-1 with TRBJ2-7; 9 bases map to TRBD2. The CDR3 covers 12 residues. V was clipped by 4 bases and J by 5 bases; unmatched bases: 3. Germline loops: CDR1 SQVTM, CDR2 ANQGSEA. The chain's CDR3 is CSVASGTNEQYF. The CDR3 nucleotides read TGCAGCGTTGCTAGCGGGACCAACGAGCAGTACTTC.

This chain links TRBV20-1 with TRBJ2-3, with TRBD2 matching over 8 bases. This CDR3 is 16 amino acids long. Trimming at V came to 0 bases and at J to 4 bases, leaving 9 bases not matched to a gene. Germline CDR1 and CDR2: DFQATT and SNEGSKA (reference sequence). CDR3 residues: CSARDLGGREADTQYF. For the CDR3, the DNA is TGCAGTGCTAGAGATTTGGGCGGGCGGGAGGCAGATACGCAGTATTTT.

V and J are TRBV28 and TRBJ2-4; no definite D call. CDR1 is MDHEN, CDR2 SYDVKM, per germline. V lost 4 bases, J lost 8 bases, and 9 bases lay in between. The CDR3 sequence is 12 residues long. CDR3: CASSSTFDIQYF. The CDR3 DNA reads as TGTGCCAGCAGTTCCACCTTTGACATTCAGTACTTC.

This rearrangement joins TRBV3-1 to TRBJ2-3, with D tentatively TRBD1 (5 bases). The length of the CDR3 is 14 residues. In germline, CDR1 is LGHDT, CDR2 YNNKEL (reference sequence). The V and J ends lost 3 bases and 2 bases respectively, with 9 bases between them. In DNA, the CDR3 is TGTGCCAGCAGCCACAACGGACACACAGATACGCAGTATTTT. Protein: CASSHNGHTDTQYF.

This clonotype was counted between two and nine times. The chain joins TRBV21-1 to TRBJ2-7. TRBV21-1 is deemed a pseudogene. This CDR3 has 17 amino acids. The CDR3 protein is CASSVRDSRKSSYEQYF. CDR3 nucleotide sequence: TGTGCCAGCAGCGTTCGCGATTCCAGGAAGAGCTCCTACGAGCAGTACTTC.

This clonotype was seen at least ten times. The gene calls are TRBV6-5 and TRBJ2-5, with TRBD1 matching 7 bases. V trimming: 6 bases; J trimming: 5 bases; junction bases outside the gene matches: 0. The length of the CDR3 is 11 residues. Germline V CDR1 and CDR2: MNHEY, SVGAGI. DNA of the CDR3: TGTGCCAGCAGACAGGGGGAGACCCAGTACTTC. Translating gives CASRQGETQYF.

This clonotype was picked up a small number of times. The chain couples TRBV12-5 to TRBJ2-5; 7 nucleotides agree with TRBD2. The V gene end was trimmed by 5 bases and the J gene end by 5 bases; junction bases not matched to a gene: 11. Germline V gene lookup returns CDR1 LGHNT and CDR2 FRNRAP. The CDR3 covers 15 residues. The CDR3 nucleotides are TGTGCTAGTGGTCCGGGACTGGGAGGGGTCGAGACCCAGTACTTC. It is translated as CASGPGLGGVETQYF.

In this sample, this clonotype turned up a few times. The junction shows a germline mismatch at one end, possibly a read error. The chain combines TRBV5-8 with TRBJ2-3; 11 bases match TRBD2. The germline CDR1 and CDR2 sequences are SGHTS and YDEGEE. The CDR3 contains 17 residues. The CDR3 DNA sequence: TGTGCCAGCAGCCTAAGGAGACTAGCGGGAAGGACAGATATGCAGTATTTT. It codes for CASSLRRLAGRTDMQYF.

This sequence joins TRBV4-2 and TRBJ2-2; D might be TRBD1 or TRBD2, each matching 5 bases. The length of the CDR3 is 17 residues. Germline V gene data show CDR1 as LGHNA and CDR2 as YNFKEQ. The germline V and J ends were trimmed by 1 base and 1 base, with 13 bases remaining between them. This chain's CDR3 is CASSQAWGRGNTGELFF. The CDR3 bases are TGTGCCAGCAGCCAAGCTTGGGGACGGGGGAACACCGGGGAGCTGTTTTTT.

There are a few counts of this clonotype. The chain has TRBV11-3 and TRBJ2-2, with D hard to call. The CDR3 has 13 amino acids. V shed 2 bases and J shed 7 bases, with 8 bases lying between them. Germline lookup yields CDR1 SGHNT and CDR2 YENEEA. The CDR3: CASSLQVGGELFF. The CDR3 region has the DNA TGTGCCAGCAGCTTACAGGTCGGCGGGGAGCTGTTTTTT. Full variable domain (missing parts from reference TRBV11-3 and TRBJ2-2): EAGVVQSPRYKIIEKKQPVAFWCNPISGHNTLYWYLQNLGQGPELLIRYENEEAVDDSQLPKDRFSAERLKGVDSTLKIQPAELGDSAVYLCASSLQVGGELFFGEGSRLTVL.

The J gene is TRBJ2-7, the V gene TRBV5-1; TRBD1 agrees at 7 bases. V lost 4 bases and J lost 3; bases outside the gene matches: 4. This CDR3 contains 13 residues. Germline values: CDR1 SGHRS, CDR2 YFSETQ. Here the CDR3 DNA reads TGCGCCAGCAGCATAGACAGGGTCTACGAGCAGTACTTC. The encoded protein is CASSIDRVYEQYF.

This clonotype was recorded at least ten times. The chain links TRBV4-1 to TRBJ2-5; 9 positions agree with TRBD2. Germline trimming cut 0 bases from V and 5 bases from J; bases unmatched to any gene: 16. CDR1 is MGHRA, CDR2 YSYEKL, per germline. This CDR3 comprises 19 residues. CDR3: CASSQEEVGSGSKWETQYF. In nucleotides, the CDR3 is TGCGCCAGCAGCCAAGAAGAAGTGGGTAGCGGGAGTAAGTGGGAGACCCAGTACTTC.

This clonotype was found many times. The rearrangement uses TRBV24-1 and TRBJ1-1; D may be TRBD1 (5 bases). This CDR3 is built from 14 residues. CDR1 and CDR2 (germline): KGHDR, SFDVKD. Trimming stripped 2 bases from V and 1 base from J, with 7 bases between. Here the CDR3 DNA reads TGTGCCACCAGTGATTCCACAGGGAACACTGAAGCTTTCTTT. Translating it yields CATSDSTGNTEAFF.

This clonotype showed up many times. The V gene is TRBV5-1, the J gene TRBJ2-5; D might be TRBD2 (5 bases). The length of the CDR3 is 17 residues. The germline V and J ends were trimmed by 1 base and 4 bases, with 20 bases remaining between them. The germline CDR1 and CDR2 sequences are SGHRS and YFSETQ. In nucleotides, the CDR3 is TGCGCCAGCAGCTTGATTTCCCCGTCTGTCGCGGGAGAGACCCAGTACTTC. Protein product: CASSLISPSVAGETQYF.

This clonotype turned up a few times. The CDR3 DNA follows: TGCAGTGCCCCCGGGACCCCAACTAATGAAAAACTGTTTTTT. Its translation is CSAPGTPTNEKLFF. The V and J genes are TRBV20-1 and TRBJ1-4; D possibly corresponds to TRBD1 (5 bases). Germline V gene data show CDR1 as DFQATT and CDR2 as SNEGSKA (reference sequence). Trimming pared 6 bases from V and 0 bases from J, leaving 11 bases between. CDR3 length: 14 amino acids.

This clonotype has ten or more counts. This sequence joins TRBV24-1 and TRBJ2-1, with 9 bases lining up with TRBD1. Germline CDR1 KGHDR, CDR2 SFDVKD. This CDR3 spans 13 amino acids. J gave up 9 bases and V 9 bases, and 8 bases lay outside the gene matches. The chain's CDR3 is CATGTGSMGEQFF. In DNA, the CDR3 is TGTGCCACCGGGACAGGGAGTATGGGTGAGCAGTTCTTC.

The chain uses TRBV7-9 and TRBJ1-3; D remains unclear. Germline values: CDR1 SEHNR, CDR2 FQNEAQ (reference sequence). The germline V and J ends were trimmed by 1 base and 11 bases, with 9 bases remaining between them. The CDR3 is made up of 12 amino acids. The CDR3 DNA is TGTGCCAGCAGCTTAGTCACCCGAGCCATATATTTT. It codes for CASSLVTRAIYF.

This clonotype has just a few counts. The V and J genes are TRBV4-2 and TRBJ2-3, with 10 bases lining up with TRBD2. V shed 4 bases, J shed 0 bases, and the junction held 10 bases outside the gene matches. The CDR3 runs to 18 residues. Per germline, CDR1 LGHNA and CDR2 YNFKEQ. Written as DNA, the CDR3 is TGTGCCAGCAGCCCCGAGCTAGCGGGGGTTTCTAGCACAGATACGCAGTATTTT. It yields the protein CASSPELAGVSSTDTQYF.

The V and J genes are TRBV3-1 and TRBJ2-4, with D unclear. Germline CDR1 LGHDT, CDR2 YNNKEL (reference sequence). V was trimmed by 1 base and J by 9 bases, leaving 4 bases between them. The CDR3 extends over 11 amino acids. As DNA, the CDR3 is TGTGCCAGCAGCCAAGGGGGCATTCAGTACTTC. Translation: CASSQGGIQYF.